One sample yielded the 23 T cell receptor beta chains listed below, sequenced in a study of T-cell reconstitution after alpha-beta-depleted transplantation in children. Unique molecular identifiers were built into the TCRbeta library. One entry per CDR3 protein, called by TCRdb with MiXCR from the PCR reads. The sample yields hundreds of thousands of distinct CDR3 sequences, roughly a tenth seen once. The starting material was PBMCs, obtained before TCRalphabeta/CD19-depleted stem cell transplant. Source of these receptors: a boy younger than two with acute myeloid leukemia, due to receive a stem cell transplant.

The table lists this clonotype with many counts. V gene TRBV9 combines with J gene TRBJ2-3; D possibly corresponds to TRBD1 (6 bases). Germline V lookup: CDR1 SGDLS, CDR2 YYNGEE. The CDR3 is made up of 14 amino acids. V lost 1 base to trimming and J lost 4 bases, with 10 bases between them. The CDR3 loop reads CASSVLGHPDTQYF. CDR3 bases: TGTGCCAGCAGCGTATTGGGACATCCAGATACGCAGTATTTT.

The chain carries TRBV29-1 and TRBJ1-1; weak D call: TRBD1 (6 bases). Germline V gives CDR1 SQVTM, CDR2 ANQGSEA. The CDR3 contains 13 residues. Trimming shortened V by 1 base and J by 1 base, and 7 bases separated the two germline ends. The CDR3 here is CSVEVTGNTEAFF. The CDR3 nucleotides are TGCAGCGTTGAAGTGACAGGGAACACTGAAGCTTTCTTT.

This clonotype was detected ten times or more. The J gene is TRBJ2-2, the V gene TRBV5-1, with a tentative D call TRBD2 (5 bases). The CDR3 extends over 16 amino acids. V was trimmed by 0 bases and J by 3 bases, leaving 12 bases between them. The germline V gene has CDR1 SGHRS and CDR2 YFSETQ. The CDR3 here is CASSLAASQDTGELFF. The CDR3, as DNA: TGCGCCAGCAGCTTGGCTGCTAGCCAGGACACCGGGGAGCTGTTTTTT.

There are many counts of this clonotype. This chain joins TRBV11-2 and TRBJ2-7; D gene ambiguous. V lost 0 bases to trimming and J lost 0 bases, with 6 bases between them. Germline CDR1 and CDR2: SGHAT and FQNNGV. This CDR3 is built from 14 residues. The CDR3 here is CASSLEYFSYEQYF. The CDR3 DNA reads TGTGCCAGCAGCTTAGAGTATTTCTCCTACGAGCAGTACTTC.

V and J are TRBV24-1 and TRBJ1-1; 8 bases agree with TRBD1. Germline V gene sequence: CDR1 KGHDR, CDR2 SFDVKD. The length of the CDR3 is 13 residues. The trim removed 3 bases at V and 4 bases at J, leaving 0 bases unmatched. The CDR3 DNA sequence: TGTGCCACCAGTGATACAGGGGGCACTGAAGCTTTCTTT. Residues: CATSDTGGTEAFF.

This clonotype was recorded at least ten times. The chain couples TRBV20-1 to TRBJ2-5; 8 bases align to TRBD1. The CDR3 totals 13 residues. J was trimmed by 1 base and V by 5 bases; bases with no gene match: 3. Germline V gives CDR1 DFQATT, CDR2 SNEGSKA (reference sequence). The CDR3 region is CSALTGGQETQYF. CDR3 DNA sequence: TGCAGTGCTTTAACAGGGGGCCAAGAGACCCAGTACTTC.

V is TRBV7-2 and J is TRBJ2-2, with 8 bases fitting TRBD1. This CDR3 comprises 14 residues. Germline V lookup: CDR1 SGHTA, CDR2 FQGNSA. V lost 6 bases, J lost 6 bases, and 6 bases stayed unmatched. This chain's CDR3 is CASSFRTGSGELFF. In nucleotides, the CDR3 is TGTGCCAGCAGTTTTAGGACAGGGTCCGGGGAGCTGTTTTTT.

This clonotype was recorded many times. The rearrangement joins TRBV4-3 to TRBJ2-1; 12 bases map to TRBD2. CDR1 and CDR2 from the germline V gene are LGHNA and YSLEER. This CDR3 spans 18 amino acids. The junction had 7 bases not matched to a gene; V was cut back by 0 bases and J by 4 bases. The CDR3 here is CASSQDSPSGRGYNEQFF. As DNA, the CDR3 is TGCGCCAGCAGCCAAGATTCTCCTAGCGGGAGGGGATACAATGAGCAGTTCTTC.

There are many counts of this clonotype. The CDR3 DNA reads as TGTGCCATCAGTGATCCAGGGGTTGGTCAGCCCCAGCATTTT. Its protein product is CAISDPGVGQPQHF. The rearrangement uses TRBV10-3 and TRBJ1-5, with D perhaps TRBD1 (6 bases). With 3 bases removed from V and 6 bases from J, the gap between germline ends came to 12 bases. This CDR3 comprises 14 residues. CDR1 and CDR2 from the germline V gene are ENHRY and SYGVKD.

This clonotype was detected many times. The chain links TRBV7-2 to TRBJ1-4; D remains unclear. The length of the CDR3 is 15 residues. Germline V gene data show CDR1 as SGHTA and CDR2 as FQGNSA. With 5 bases removed from V and 5 bases from J, the gap between germline ends came to 15 bases. This chain's CDR3 is CASSAQHLRNEKLFF. The CDR3 DNA follows: TGTGCCAGCAGCGCGCAACACCTCCGGAATGAAAAACTGTTTTTT.

This clonotype was seen at least ten times. In nucleotides, the CDR3 is TGTGCCAGCAGCCCCGGGACAGACTCTGGAAACACCATATATTTT. As protein: CASSPGTDSGNTIYF. The gene calls are TRBV9 and TRBJ1-3; 7 nucleotides align to TRBD1. The trim removed 4 bases at V and 0 bases at J, leaving 4 bases unmatched. CDR3 size: 15 residues. Germline CDR1 reads SGDLS; CDR2 reads YYNGEE.

This clonotype was seen more than once but under ten times. The chain carries TRBV20-1 and TRBJ2-7, with D perhaps matching TRBD2 (5 bases). Germline V gene data show CDR1 as DFQATT and CDR2 as SNEGSKA (reference sequence). V was trimmed by 1 base and J by 1 base, leaving 11 bases between them. There are 14 residues in the CDR3. CDR3 residues: CSARVDSASYEQYF. Here the CDR3 DNA reads TGCAGTGCTAGAGTCGATAGCGCGTCCTACGAGCAGTACTTC.

This clonotype was observed many times. The rearrangement uses TRBV24-1 and TRBJ1-1; D unclear. The CDR3 contains 12 residues. Trimming took off 4 bases at V and 5 bases at J, with 7 bases between the two ends. CDR1 KGHDR and CDR2 SFDVKD come from the germline V gene. CDR3 in DNA: TGTGCCACCAGTGACCCGGGGACTGAAGCTTTCTTT. It specifies CATSDPGTEAFF.

The rearrangement links TRBV7-2 to TRBJ1-1, with D uncertain. The CDR3 contains 13 residues. Germline V gene data show CDR1 as SGHTA and CDR2 as FQGNSA. The V gene lost 6 bases and the J gene lost 6 bases, with 14 bases spanning the gap. The CDR3 region has the DNA TGTGCCAGCAGACCCGACATAAGAGCTGAAGCTTTCTTT. Translating it yields CASRPDIRAEAFF.

For this clonotype: A much larger clone differs by one base, so this may be a read error. This chain links TRBV29-1 with TRBJ2-7; D uncertain. CDR1 and CDR2 from the germline V gene are SQVTM and ANQGSEA. This CDR3 is built from 13 residues. The CDR3 reads CSVEDDFPYEEYF. The CDR3 bases are TGCAGCGTTGAAGATGATTTTCCCTACGAGGAGTACTTC.

There are many counts of this clonotype. CDR3 protein: CATSRVNQPQHF. In DNA form, the CDR3 reads TGTGCCACCAGCAGGGTCAATCAGCCCCAGCATTTT. This chain uses TRBV15 with TRBJ1-5; D ambiguous. The length of the CDR3 is 12 residues. Between the trimmed V and J ends, which lost 3 bases and 3 bases, there was a span of 3 bases. Germline V gene sequence: CDR1 LNHNV, CDR2 YYDKDF (reference sequence).

Many counts were recorded for this clonotype. The rearrangement uses TRBV29-1 and TRBJ1-1; 7 nucleotides line up with TRBD1. The V segment lost 7 bases and the J segment 2 bases; nucleotides outside the gene matches: 4. The CDR3 is 12 residues long. Germline values: CDR1 SQVTM, CDR2 ANQGSEA. This CDR3 is CSANRGNTEAFF. The DNA for the CDR3 is TGCAGCGCAAACAGGGGAAACACTGAAGCTTTCTTT.

This clonotype was found once. This rearrangement joins TRBV10-2 to TRBJ1-1; D may be TRBD1 (6 bases). V lost 2 bases, J lost 0 bases, and 16 bases lay in between. Germline V gene sequence: CDR1 WSHSY, CDR2 SAAADI. The CDR3 has 17 residues. CDR3 loop: CASSEIGGPFMNTEAFF. The CDR3 region has the DNA TGCGCCAGCAGTGAGATTGGGGGGCCTTTTATGAACACTGAAGCTTTCTTT.

This clonotype was counted between two and nine times. V is TRBV15 and J is TRBJ2-5; 7 bases are shared with TRBD2. V dropped 4 bases and J dropped 5; count of bases not matched to a gene: 10. Germline-derived CDR1 and CDR2 are LNHNV and YYDKDF (reference sequence). The CDR3 is made up of 15 amino acids. DNA for the CDR3: TGTGCCACCAGCAAAGGTTGGGGGGGAGAGGAGACCCAGTACTTC. Its protein product is CATSKGWGGEETQYF.

As to this clonotype: Being one base from a much bigger clone, this may be a read error. Since the CDR3 does not end with the conserved phenylalanine or tryptophan, this likely comes from a read error. J is TRBJ2-3 and V is TRBV6-2 or TRBV6-3; the match to TRBD2 covers 9 bases. The germline V gene encodes CDR1 MNHEY and CDR2 SVGEGT. The CDR3 contains 18 residues. J lost 6 bases, V lost 2 bases, and 15 bases had no gene match. CDR3 DNA sequence: TGTGCCAGCAGTTACCTAGAGCGGGAGGCCATTGGCTCGGATACGCAGTATTTA. Translation gives CASSYLEREAIGSDTQYL.

This clonotype occurred a few times. The V gene is TRBV29-1, the J gene TRBJ2-4, with 7 positions matching TRBD1. Germline V CDR1 and CDR2: SQVTM, ANQGSEA. V shed 4 bases and J 0 bases; nucleotides not matched to a gene: 3. This CDR3 has 14 residues. The DNA for the CDR3 is TGCAGCGTTGGGGACAGACTAGCCAAAAACATTCAGTACTTC. Translating it yields CSVGDRLAKNIQYF.

About this clonotype itself: A much larger clone sits a single nucleotide away, making a read error possible. The chain is built from TRBV7-3 and TRBJ2-3; 7 bases are a match to TRBD2. The ends lost 3 bases at V and 2 bases at J; junction bases unmatched: 11. There are 17 residues in the CDR3. CDR1 and CDR2 from the germline V gene are SGHTA and FQGTGA. Here the CDR3 DNA reads TGTGCCAGCAGCTTCCCACCGAGCGGGGCTATCACAGATACGCAGTATTTT. It encodes CASSFPPSGAITDTQYF.

In the case of this clonotype: A read error may be the cause here, since a much bigger clone is one base away. The chain links TRBV6-1 to TRBJ2-3; D remains unclear. The CDR3 length is 14 residues. Germline V gene data show CDR1 as MNHNS and CDR2 as SASEGT. The CDR3 region has the DNA TGTGACAGCAGCCCCTTCGGGTTCACAGATACGCAGTATTTT. It specifies CDSSPFGFTDTQYF.